The rows below give T cell receptor beta chains drawn from one sample of a study of OX40 agonist ivuxolimab in advanced cancers. Profiled with immunoSEQ multiplex PCR; TCRdb holds only in-frame clones, not every one. The sample consists of tens of thousands of clones, around 87% of them appearing once. This material consisted of CD4+ or CD8+ T cells sorted from blood, taken in a trial of the OX40 agonist ivuxolimab. These receptors originate from an adult with an advanced solid tumor such as melanoma, head and neck, liver or kidney cancer. Both conserved end residues are part of each CDR3.

v_gene: TRBV27
CDR3aa: CASSWTVSYEQYF

v_gene: TRBV18
CDR3aa: CASSPIDYEQYF

v_gene: TRBV9
CDR3aa: CASSPLAAQYTDTQYF

v_gene: TRBV5-6
CDR3aa: CASSLGGGRGYTF

v_gene: TRBV13
CDR3aa: CASTSGVSSYEQYF

v_gene: TRBV13
CDR3aa: CASSFGRAWGAFF

v_gene: TRBV2
CDR3aa: CASSELLGVTDTQYF

v_gene: TRBV2
CDR3aa: CAGWTVTNYGYTF

v_gene: TRBV30
CDR3aa: CAWSIGTSGDYEQYF

v_gene: TRBV6-1
CDR3aa: CASSEVGRGGAFF

v_gene: TRBV4-1
CDR3aa: CASSRGGNQPQHF

v_gene: TRBV27
CDR3aa: CASRSWQGNQPQHF

v_gene: TRBV27
CDR3aa: CASSSDRGVYEQYF

v_gene: TRBV27
CDR3aa: CASSLGVGYGYTF

v_gene: TRBV5-1
CDR3aa: CASSFAEDRVPGELFF

v_gene: TRBV6-6
CDR3aa: CASSDLDEAFF

v_gene: TRBV19
CDR3aa: CASSNVAGGPNEQFF

v_gene: TRBV19
CDR3aa: CASSRGLTEAFF

v_gene: TRBV9
CDR3aa: CASTDGGTYNSPLHF

v_gene: TRBV7-9
CDR3aa: CASSPGGGHYGYTF

v_gene: TRBV30
CDR3aa: CAWSTGQRNTEAFF

v_gene: TRBV2
CDR3aa: CASSDSANYEQYF

v_gene: TRBV27
CDR3aa: CASSTGTGGYEQYF

v_gene: TRBV4-1
CDR3aa: CASSLPGLTNTGELFF

v_gene: TRBV27
CDR3aa: CASSFNSEVHTDTQYF

v_gene: TRBV19
CDR3aa: CASSIGGGSYNEQFF

v_gene: TRBV5-6
CDR3aa: CASSWGTGANVLTF

v_gene: TRBV19
CDR3aa: CASSIGYNEQFF

v_gene: TRBV27
CDR3aa: CASSSGLNTGELFF

v_gene: TRBV7-9
CDR3aa: CASSLEWTKGGETQYF

v_gene: TRBV15
CDR3aa: CATSRDREAHTDTQYF